This paragraph covers one TCR beta chain sequence. This sample is drawn from a study of technical replicates of blood from several donors. The trim removed 0 bases at V and 2 bases at J, leaving 4 bases unmatched. CDR3 size: 15 residues. Sequenced by immunoSEQ multiplex PCR; TCRdb stores in-frame clones only, minus some. This table holds about 100,000 clones, approximately 94% found once. Material for sequencing was T cells isolated from PBMCs. The sequence derives from a human donor in good health. The chain carries TRBV23-1 and TRBJ2-7; 7 nucleotides align to TRBD1. TRBV23-1 is sorted into the ORF group, with uncertain function. CDR3: CASSQSWDRTYEQYF. In nucleotides, the CDR3 is TGCGCCAGCAGTCAATCGTGGGACAGAACCTACGAGCAGTACTTC.